The present TCR beta chain was sequenced within a study of cytomegalovirus exposure and HLA in healthy donors. Study-wide findings and caveats: Association of roughly 18,000 TCR beta sequences with HLA alleles was found at 0.05 false discovery rate in a later analysis. Apart from CMV serostatus, no immune exposure information was available.

Notes on this clone: The antigen is not known.

The PCR was carried out with 60 Vbeta primers and 13 Jbeta primers. The method was immunoSEQ multiplex PCR; TCRdb's version includes in-frame clones alone and lacks a portion of them. The data hold 95,000 to 150,000 clones, with 78% observed a single time. From germline, CDR1 is SQVTM and CDR2 ANQGSEA. CDR3 length: 14 residues. V dropped 6 bases and J dropped 4 bases, with 16 bases sitting between them. Sequenced input: PBMCs. The clonotype was recovered from a man under 40 in good health and CMV-seropositive. The genes are TRBV29-1 and TRBJ2-1; D gene ambiguous. CDR3 nucleotides: TGCAGCGTAGACCACCCGCGGTCATACAATGAGCAGTTCTTC. This translates into CSVDHPRSYNEQFF.